The 10 T cell receptor beta chains in this list originate from one sample, sequenced in a study of a mutant IDH1 vaccine in newly diagnosed glioma (dated by TCRdb to the early 2020s). Their antigens are not known. Explained via the paper, the time point label denotes: week 35, safety follow-up. Each vaccine dose, consisting of 300 ug of a 20-mer mutant IDH1 peptide in Montanide, was administered subcutaneously with topical imiquimod. Libraries were constructed by the immunoSEQ multiplex PCR assay. As stored in TCRdb, this immuneACCESS dataset retains in-frame rearrangements with V and J assigned. A fraction of the clones does not appear; measured against another copy, unresolved V genes explain less than half of the discrepancy, and the remainder lacks a known reason. In this sample the table shows about 74,000 clones, 85% to 90% of which occur a single time. More than 1.5% of the sample is held by the ten biggest clonotypes.

The sequenced sample was PBMCs, obtained from a glioma patient whose treatment included an IDH1 peptide vaccine. The receptors derive from a man aged 25 to 40 with glioma.

CDR3 DNA: TGTGCCAGCAGGAGTGCGCAGGGGACCCAGTACTTC. Protein sequence: CASRSAQGTQYF. The gene calls are TRBV6-1 and TRBJ2-5, with a possible D match to TRBD1 (5 bases). V was pared by 6 bases and J by 7 bases, with 12 bases between. Germline loops: CDR1 MNHNS, CDR2 SASEGT. This CDR3 has 12 residues.

The chain carries TRBV10-3 and TRBJ2-1, with TRBD1 identical over 10 bases. The germline V gene has CDR1 ENHRY and CDR2 SYGVKD. The CDR3 runs to 15 residues. V lost 10 bases and J lost 1; bases outside the gene matches: 7. CDR3 bases: TGTGCCACCAATCCGGGACAGGGGTCCTACAATGAGCAGTTCTTC. Amino acid sequence: CATNPGQGSYNEQFF.

J is TRBJ2-7 and V is TRBV30; D may be TRBD1 or TRBD2 (5 bases each). The CDR3 loop spans 16 amino acids. Germline V CDR1 and CDR2: GTSNPN, SVGIG (reference sequence). Between the trimmed V and J ends, which lost 4 bases and 5 bases, there was a span of 24 bases. The CDR3 is CAWMRAQGNFFNEQYF. DNA for the CDR3: TGTGCCTGGATGAGGGCGCAGGGTAACTTTTTCAACGAGCAGTACTTC.

V gene TRBV5-4 combines with J gene TRBJ1-2, with 7 bases aligning to TRBD1. Losses at the gene ends were 1 base for V and 2 bases for J; bases not matched to a gene: 5. The CDR3 has 15 residues. The germline V gene has CDR1 SGHNT and CDR2 YYREEE (reference sequence). The CDR3 here is CASSLSNRGNYGYTF. The CDR3 nucleotides read TGTGCCAGCAGCTTGTCCAACAGGGGAAACTATGGCTACACCTTC.

The rearrangement uses TRBV6-1 and TRBJ2-7, with D hard to call. Germline V lookup: CDR1 MNHNS, CDR2 SASEGT. The CDR3 spans 14 residues. V was pared by 2 bases and J by 1 base, with 9 bases between. The chain's CDR3 is CASSEIGGSYEQYF. The DNA of the CDR3 is TGTGCCAGCAGTGAAATAGGTGGGTCCTACGAGCAGTACTTC.

The chain carries TRBV19 and TRBJ1-1; D is possibly TRBD1 (5 bases). V was shortened by 7 bases and J by 4 bases, with 13 bases between the two germline ends. CDR1 LNHDA and CDR2 SQIVND come from the germline V gene (reference sequence). The CDR3 sequence is 13 residues long. The DNA of the CDR3 is TGTGCCAGTACCCCCCGCGGGGGCACTGAAGCTTTCTTT. Translation gives CASTPRGGTEAFF.

V and J are TRBV28 and TRBJ2-7; D is possibly TRBD1 (6 bases). Trimming stripped 5 bases from V and 3 bases from J, with 23 bases between. Germline loops: CDR1 MDHEN, CDR2 SYDVKM. There are 17 residues in the CDR3. The CDR3 DNA sequence: TGTGCCAGCAGTCCCCAATTGGGACATGCCACCGACTACGAGCAGTACTTC. It codes for CASSPQLGHATDYEQYF.

The chain links TRBV7-9 to TRBJ1-2; tentatively, D is TRBD1 (6 bases). This CDR3 is 14 amino acids long. Trimming stripped 4 bases from V and 9 bases from J, with 18 bases between. The germline V gene encodes CDR1 SEHNR and CDR2 FQNEAQ (reference sequence). The CDR3: CASSYPGTPVRYTF. DNA for the CDR3: TGTGCCAGCAGCTACCCCGGGACACCCGTCCGCTACACCTTC.

J is TRBJ2-1 and V is TRBV7-9, with D perhaps TRBD2 (5 bases). The CDR3 covers 16 residues. Germline V gene sequence: CDR1 SEHNR, CDR2 FQNEAQ (reference sequence). V was clipped by 0 bases and J by 2 bases, with 11 bases between them. The CDR3 DNA reads TGTGCCAGCAGCTTAGCACTTGCGGGTACCTACAATGAGCAGTTCTTC. It translates to CASSLALAGTYNEQFF.

V gene TRBV13 combines with J gene TRBJ2-7; a possible D gene is TRBD1 (5 bases). This CDR3 contains 12 residues. Looked up from germline, CDR1 is PRHDT and CDR2 is FYEKMQ (reference sequence). Trimming shortened V by 5 bases and J by 4 bases, and 9 bases separated the two germline ends. The DNA for the CDR3 is TGTGCCAGCAGCAAAGGGGCTTACGAGCAGTACTTC. This translates into CASSKGAYEQYF.